Below, 30 T cell receptor beta chains from the same sample are listed, as sequenced in a study of blood T cell repertoires in COVID-19. Clones were sequenced by immunoSEQ multiplex PCR, and TCRdb holds only the in-frame ones, with some missing. The sample lists fewer than 250,000 clones; approximately 83% were seen once. Sequencing input: PBMCs or T cells enriched from blood (not recorded which). These receptors were collected from a woman in her thirties or forties with acute COVID-19.

The chain recombines TRBV15 with TRBJ2-3; possibly TRBD2 for D (5 bases). The V end lost 0 bases, the J end lost 8 bases, and 12 bases lay between the germline ends. This CDR3 region has 14 residues. Germline CDR1 is LNHNV and CDR2 is YYDKDF (reference sequence). The CDR3 loop reads CATSRDFGGGTQYF. The CDR3 DNA reads TGTGCCACCAGCAGAGATTTTGGTGGAGGTACGCAGTATTTT.

V usage is TRBV5-1 and J usage is TRBJ1-1; 8 bases are shared with TRBD1. CDR1 SGHRS and CDR2 YFSETQ come from the germline V gene. Trimming removed 7 bases from V and 1 base from J; junction bases left unmatched: 9. CDR3 length: 15 amino acids. CDR3 residues: CASRSTGTGNTEAFF. CDR3 DNA: TGCGCCAGCCGAAGTACCGGGACAGGGAACACTGAAGCTTTCTTT.

DNA of the CDR3: TGTGCCATCAGTCCCGGGTTCGGGGGGGAAAAAGAGACCCAGTACTTC. Translation gives CAISPGFGGEKETQYF. This rearrangement joins TRBV10-3 to TRBJ2-5; 8 bases are a match to TRBD2. The CDR3 loop spans 16 amino acids. The V and J ends lost 5 bases and 3 bases, in that order; junction bases with no gene match: 11. The V gene's germline CDR1 is ENHRY and CDR2 SYGVKD.

This clone was observed a few times. V gene TRBV5-1 combines with J gene TRBJ1-3, with unresolved D. This CDR3 has 16 residues. The V gene's germline CDR1 is SGHRS and CDR2 YFSETQ. The V end was cut by 0 bases, the J end by 3 bases, with 13 bases between. CDR3 region: CASSLGSGAGGNTIYF. CDR3 bases: TGCGCCAGCAGCTTGGGCTCAGGCGCAGGTGGAAACACCATATATTTT.

The rearrangement links TRBV27 to TRBJ2-7; 10 bases agree with TRBD2. The CDR3 runs 18 residues. In germline, CDR1 is MNHEY, CDR2 SMNVEV (reference sequence). V lost 3 bases to trimming and J lost 1 base; unmatched junction nucleotides: 12. CDR3 DNA sequence: TGTGCCAGCAGTTTCGGTTTAGGCGCTAGCGGGGGTTCCTACGAGCAGTACTTC. This codes for CASSFGLGASGGSYEQYF.

The chain is built from TRBV28 and TRBJ2-7, with TRBD1 matching over 11 bases. The CDR3 loop spans 15 amino acids. CDR1 is MDHEN, CDR2 SYDVKM, per germline. V was pared by 2 bases and J by 3 bases, with 3 bases of the junction left unmatched. The CDR3, as DNA: TGTGCCAGCAGTTTAACCGGGACAGGGGGCTACGAGCAGTACTTC. This encodes CASSLTGTGGYEQYF.

CDR3 residues: CASSLARGTTFTGELFF. CDR3 DNA sequence: TGTGCCAGCAGCTTAGCGCGGGGGACAACCTTCACCGGGGAGCTGTTTTTT. The rearrangement joins TRBV7-9 to TRBJ2-2, with D maybe TRBD2 (7 bases). The CDR3 has 17 residues. V was trimmed by 0 bases and J by 4 bases, leaving 15 bases between them. CDR1 and CDR2 (germline): SEHNR, FQNEAQ (reference sequence).

The rearrangement links TRBV24-1 to TRBJ1-4; D is undetermined. The CDR3 totals 14 residues. In germline, CDR1 is KGHDR, CDR2 SFDVKD. Deletions cut 6 bases from V and 0 bases from J, with 7 bases between. The CDR3 here is CATSSGTTNEKLFF. CDR3 nucleotides: TGTGCCACCAGTTCCGGTACAACTAATGAAAAACTGTTTTTT.

This chain connects TRBV15 to TRBJ2-6, with 9 bases aligning to TRBD1. This CDR3 has 20 amino acids. Per the germline V gene, CDR1 is LNHNV and CDR2 is YYDKDF (reference sequence). The V segment lost 0 bases and the J segment 4 bases; nucleotides outside the gene matches: 13. The CDR3 bases are TGTGCCACCAGCAGAGATATACGGGACAGGGCCTTAGGAGGGGCCAACGTCCTGACTTTC. Amino acid sequence: CATSRDIRDRALGGANVLTF.

This clone has more than one count but fewer than ten. This rearrangement joins TRBV4-2 to TRBJ1-2, with D possibly TRBD1 on 6 matching bases. Between the trimmed V and J ends, which lost 5 bases and 4 bases, there was a span of 8 bases. Germline V gene sequence: CDR1 LGHNA, CDR2 YNFKEQ. The CDR3 covers 12 residues. The CDR3 reads CASSRGSYGYTF. The DNA of the CDR3 is TGTGCCAGCAGCAGGGGGAGCTATGGCTACACCTTC.

V usage is TRBV9 and J usage is TRBJ2-4; 8 bases align to TRBD2. This CDR3 comprises 15 residues. Germline CDR1 is SGDLS and CDR2 is YYNGEE. Trimming removed 0 bases from V and 7 bases from J; junction bases left unmatched: 6. CDR3 DNA: TGTGCCAGCAGCGTAGACCCAGCGGGAGATAACATTCAGTACTTC. Its translation is CASSVDPAGDNIQYF.

This clone has only a few counts. The rearrangement joins TRBV24-1 to TRBJ1-2; a possible D gene is TRBD1 (6 bases). Trimming shortened V by 4 bases and J by 2 bases, and 13 bases separated the two germline ends. This CDR3 contains 15 residues. CDR1 is KGHDR and CDR2 is SFDVKD in the germline V gene. The CDR3 reads CATSESGTSNYGYTF. CDR3 bases: TGTGCCACCAGTGAAAGCGGGACATCGAACTATGGCTACACCTTC.

V usage is TRBV2 and J usage is TRBJ1-2, with 7 bases matching TRBD1. CDR1 and CDR2 from the germline V gene are SNHLY and FYNNEI. Trimming cost V 0 bases and J 8 bases; bases outside gene matches: 9. This CDR3 is built from 15 residues. CDR3: CASSEASTGPRGYTF. CDR3 sequence (DNA): TGTGCCAGCAGTGAAGCTTCGACAGGGCCGCGGGGCTACACCTTC.

The CDR3 sequence is CASTSYGVSSGNTIYF. The CDR3 region has the DNA TGTGCCAGTACCTCCTACGGAGTTTCGTCTGGAAACACCATATATTTT. This chain connects TRBV19 to TRBJ1-3; D gene unclear. The CDR3 extends over 16 amino acids. Trimming removed 7 bases at V and 1 base at J, with 17 bases between. Germline-derived CDR1 and CDR2 are LNHDA and SQIVND (reference sequence).

The V and J genes are TRBV11-2 and TRBJ2-7; the match to TRBD1 covers 9 bases. V shed 2 bases, J shed 5 bases, and the junction held 10 bases outside the gene matches. Germline V CDR1 and CDR2: SGHAT, FQNNGV. The CDR3 spans 16 residues. CDR3 DNA: TGTGCCAGCAGCTTAATAGGGGGACAGGGTGGCCACGAGCAGTACTTC. Its protein is CASSLIGGQGGHEQYF.

This clone has a handful of counts. The sample has other DNA sequences that encode this CDR3 too. This chain connects TRBV7-9 to TRBJ2-1, with a weak D call TRBD2 (6 bases). Trimming stripped 3 bases from V and 4 bases from J, with 10 bases between. The V gene's germline CDR1 is SEHNR and CDR2 FQNEAQ (reference sequence). The CDR3 runs 14 residues. The CDR3 region is CASSLGSGYNEQFF. The CDR3 DNA reads TGTGCCAGCAGCTTGGGTAGCGGTTACAATGAGCAGTTCTTC.

The chain is built from TRBV6-5 and TRBJ1-4; D gene unclear. The CDR3 is made up of 15 amino acids. V lost 2 bases, J lost 7 bases, and 14 bases lay in between. CDR1 is MNHEY and CDR2 is SVGAGI in the germline V gene. The CDR3 DNA sequence: TGTGCCAGCAGTTACCGGAGGGCCGGAGGTGAAAAACTGTTTTTT. Amino acids: CASSYRRAGGEKLFF.

This chain joins TRBV13 and TRBJ1-4; TRBD1 might be the D (5 bases). The length of the CDR3 is 15 residues. Trimming took off 1 base at V and 7 bases at J, with 13 bases between the two ends. Germline V CDR1 and CDR2: PRHDT, FYEKMQ (reference sequence). This CDR3 reads CASSLEPGRSEKLFF. CDR3 nucleotides: TGTGCCAGCAGCTTAGAACCAGGGAGGAGTGAAAAACTGTTTTTT.

The gene calls are TRBV21-1 and TRBJ2-1; the D call in the table, TRBD2, was not verified against the DNA. TRBV21-1 is a pseudogene segment. The CDR3 runs 15 residues. DNA for the CDR3: TGTGCCAGCAGCCTGGAGGCTAGCGGGAACAATGAGCAGTTCTTC. It yields the protein CASSLEASGNNEQFF.

The V gene is TRBV6-5, the J gene TRBJ2-2, with 9 bases lining up with TRBD1. CDR1 MNHEY and CDR2 SVGAGI come from the germline V gene. V dropped 11 bases and J dropped 2; count of bases not matched to a gene: 6. The CDR3 covers 14 residues. For the CDR3, the DNA is TGTGCCGGAAGGACAGGGGCCAACACCGGGGAGCTGTTTTTT. Its protein is CAGRTGANTGELFF.

The table lists this clone with a few counts. The V and J genes are TRBV28 and TRBJ2-3; the D is unclear. V was pared by 8 bases and J by 1 base, with 13 bases between. Germline V gene data show CDR1 as MDHEN and CDR2 as SYDVKM. The CDR3 has 14 residues. The DNA for the CDR3 is TGTGCCAGCCAGTTTGTCCAGGGCACAGATACGCAGTATTTT. As protein: CASQFVQGTDTQYF.

V usage is TRBV5-1 and J usage is TRBJ2-6; D perhaps matches TRBD2 (6 bases). The CDR3 totals 16 residues. Trimming stripped 4 bases from V and 1 base from J, with 12 bases between. Per germline, CDR1 SGHRS and CDR2 YFSETQ. The CDR3 DNA reads as TGCGCCAGCAGCGGAGGGGCTCGGTCTGGGGCCAACGTCCTGACTTTC. It encodes CASSGGARSGANVLTF.

This rearrangement joins TRBV27 to TRBJ1-2, with D tentatively TRBD1 (6 bases). Germline-derived CDR1 and CDR2 are MNHEY and SMNVEV (reference sequence). This CDR3 has 18 residues. Trimming removed 5 bases from V and 2 bases from J, with 24 bases in between. The CDR3 loop reads CASSTTFQGWGRNYGYTF. CDR3 in DNA: TGTGCCAGCAGTACCACCTTTCAAGGATGGGGGCGAAACTATGGCTACACCTTC.

V is TRBV7-8 and J is TRBJ2-7; 15 bases fit TRBD2. CDR3 length equals 15 residues. Per the germline V gene, CDR1 is SGHVS and CDR2 is FQNEAQ. With 8 bases clipped from V and 7 bases from J, the junction kept 9 bases outside the gene matches. In DNA, the CDR3 is TGTGCCAGCGGCCTCGGGACTAGCGGGAGGCAGGAGCAGTACTTC. Its translation: CASGLGTSGRQEQYF.

This chain links TRBV19 with TRBJ2-1; 14 bases match TRBD2. This CDR3 has 18 residues. V trimming: 5 bases; J trimming: 7 bases; junction bases outside the gene matches: 13. Germline values: CDR1 LNHDA, CDR2 SQIVND (reference sequence). CDR3 sequence (DNA): TGTGCCAGTAGTTCAAAAGGGACTAGCGGGAGCCTCTGGAATGAGCAGTTCTTC. The encoded protein is CASSSKGTSGSLWNEQFF.

This clone has more than one count but fewer than ten. The V gene is TRBV30, the J gene TRBJ2-6; maybe TRBD1 (5 bases). CDR3 length equals 17 residues. V dropped 2 bases and J dropped 0 bases, with 14 bases sitting between them. Germline V gene data show CDR1 as GTSNPN and CDR2 as SVGIG (reference sequence). CDR3 nucleotide sequence: TGTGCCTGGAGTCGAGGACGGACAAGCTCTGGGGCCAACGTCCTGACTTTC. As protein: CAWSRGRTSSGANVLTF. The whole variable domain, filled in from reference TRBV30 and TRBJ2-6, reads SQTIHQWPATLVQPVGSPLSLECTVEGTSNPNLYWYRQAAGRGLQLLFYSVGIGQISSEVPQNLSASRPQDRQFILSSKKLLLSDSGFYLCAWSRGRTSSGANVLTFGAGSRLTVL.

Details on this clone: This could be a read error, since a much larger clone is one nucleotide away. The rearrangement uses TRBV5-4 and TRBJ2-1; 8 bases match TRBD2. CDR1 and CDR2 (germline): SGHNT, YYREEE (reference sequence). The CDR3 has 15 amino acids. V shed 4 bases and J 0 bases; nucleotides not matched to a gene: 3. CDR3: CASSPGTSSYNEQFF. In nucleotides, the CDR3 is TGTGCCAGCAGCCCCGGGACTAGCTCCTACAATGAGCAGTTCTTC. Looking up the rest from reference TRBV5-4 and TRBJ2-1 gives the full variable domain: ETGVTQSPTHLIKTRGQQVTLRCSSQSGHNTVSWYQQALGQGPQFIFQYYREEENGRGNFPPRFSGLQFPNYSSELNVNALELDDSALYLCASSPGTSSYNEQFFGPGTRLTVL.

This chain links TRBV28 with TRBJ2-3; 10 bases agree with TRBD2. There are 17 residues in the CDR3. Germline assignment: CDR1 MDHEN and CDR2 SYDVKM. V lost 6 bases, J lost 2 bases, and 11 bases stayed unmatched. Here the CDR3 DNA reads TGTGCCAGCAGCACCCTTCGGACTAGCGGCCACACAGATACGCAGTATTTT. The encoded protein is CASSTLRTSGHTDTQYF.

This sequence joins TRBV5-5 and TRBJ2-3; D may be TRBD1 (5 bases). The germline V and J ends were trimmed by 1 base and 2 bases, with 14 bases remaining between them. Germline V gene sequence: CDR1 SGHKS, CDR2 YYEKEE (reference sequence). The CDR3 contains 16 residues. Here the CDR3 DNA reads TGTGCCAGCAGCTTGTGGGGCGCCAGGGTCACAGATACGCAGTATTTT. Protein product: CASSLWGARVTDTQYF.

J is TRBJ2-3 and V is TRBV24-1; weak D call: TRBD1 (6 bases). The CDR3 is 12 amino acids. Trimming shortened V by 7 bases and J by 7 bases, and 11 bases separated the two germline ends. Per the germline V gene, CDR1 is KGHDR and CDR2 is SFDVKD. The CDR3 loop is CATSRDTYTQYF. CDR3 nucleotide sequence: TGTGCCACCAGCCGGGACACCTATACGCAGTATTTT.